These 14 T cell receptor beta chains were sequenced from one sample in a study of spatial heterogeneity in lung cancer. TCRdb fed the 5' RACE reads into MiXCR, producing one record per CDR3 protein. The sample consists of 7,500 to 10,000 distinct CDR3 sequences, roughly a tenth of them appearing once. These receptors lack a known antigen. The time point was: sample taken at primary tumor resection. Study-level results: How many expanded intratumoral alpha and beta TCRs were present tracked the tumor mutation count, which was a count of nonsynonymous mutations.

This specimen consisted of lung tumor tissue, obtained at surgery. The receptors stem from a male donor with early-stage non-small cell lung cancer.

This clonotype counts as medium-sized. The V gene is TRBV6-1, the J gene TRBJ2-3; tentatively, D is TRBD1 (6 bases). V lost 3 bases to trimming and J lost 3 bases, with 10 bases between them. Germline CDR1 MNHNS, CDR2 SASEGT. The CDR3 is made up of 14 amino acids. The CDR3 coding sequence is TGTGCCAGCAGTGATCAGGGGCAGACAGATACGCAGTATTTT. This gives the protein CASSDQGQTDTQYF.

This clonotype was detected only a few times. V and J are TRBV5-6 and TRBJ2-2; no reliable D call. V was clipped by 0 bases and J by 13 bases, with 16 bases between them. Per the germline V gene, CDR1 is SGHDT and CDR2 is YYEEEE. The CDR3 consists of 14 residues. The CDR3 coding sequence is TGTGCCAGCAGCTTGGTTGCAGAACCAACCGCGCTGTTTTTT. This encodes CASSLVAEPTALFF.

J is TRBJ2-1 and V is TRBV12-3 or TRBV12-4; no clear D. V was trimmed by 4 bases and J by 7 bases, leaving 17 bases between them. The CDR3 consists of 15 residues. CDR3 sequence (DNA): TGTGCCAGCAGTTCCTTAAAGGGATTTAGAAATGAGCAGTTCTTC. Amino acids: CASSSLKGFRNEQFF.

This clonotype is labeled as medium-sized. V usage is TRBV20-1 and J usage is TRBJ2-1, with 7 bases aligning to TRBD1. J was trimmed by 0 bases and V by 0 bases; bases with no gene match: 5. Germline V gene sequence: CDR1 DFQATT, CDR2 SNEGSKA (reference sequence). The CDR3 is 16 amino acids. CDR3 residues: CSARDLGQSSYNEQFF. The CDR3 bases are TGCAGTGCTAGAGACCTGGGACAGAGCTCCTACAATGAGCAGTTCTTC.

The chain combines TRBV6-5 with TRBJ1-2; D is perhaps TRBD1 (5 bases). The germline CDR1 and CDR2 sequences are MNHEY and SVGAGI. V gave up 8 bases and J gave up 0 bases, with 10 bases separating them. CDR3 size: 13 residues. Here the CDR3 reads CASRRDANYGYTF. The CDR3, as DNA: TGTGCCAGCCGCCGGGACGCTAACTATGGCTACACCTTC.

This clonotype was observed many times. The J gene is TRBJ2-5, the V gene TRBV5-1, with D unclear. CDR3 size: 12 residues. Trimming shortened V by 0 bases and J by 3 bases, and 3 bases separated the two germline ends. Per the germline V gene, CDR1 is SGHRS and CDR2 is YFSETQ. CDR3 coding DNA: TGCGCCAGCAGCTTGGTGGAAGAGACCCAGTACTTC. Translated: CASSLVEETQYF.

The chain links TRBV15 to TRBJ2-1; no clear D gene. Trimming left V 3 bases short and J 9 bases short, with 12 bases between. The CDR3 contains 13 residues. Germline V CDR1 and CDR2: LNHNV, YYDKDF (reference sequence). The CDR3, as DNA: TGTGCCACCAGCAGGCGACAAGCCGGTGAGCAGTTCTTC. Encoded protein: CATSRRQAGEQFF. The full variable domain, rest sourced from reference TRBV15 and TRBJ2-1, is DAMVIQNPRYQVTQFGKPVTLSCSQTLNHNVMYWYQQKSSQAPKLLFHYYDKDFNNEADTPDNFQSRRPNTSFCFLDIRSPGLGDTAMYLCATSRRQAGEQFFGPGTRLTVL.

By proportion, this clonotype is medium-sized. The chain is built from TRBV10-3 and TRBJ2-2, with TRBD1 as a possible D gene (5 bases). Germline lookup yields CDR1 ENHRY and CDR2 SYGVKD. V lost 8 bases to trimming and J lost 7 bases, with 17 bases between them. The CDR3 is 14 amino acids. As DNA, the CDR3 is TGTGCCATCGCAGCAGGGCGAAAGGTCGGGGAGCTGTTTTTT. Translating it yields CAIAAGRKVGELFF.

The sample holds a few counts of this clonotype. The J gene is TRBJ1-6, the V gene TRBV20-1; no firm D call. The ends were cut back, 3 bases at V and 9 bases at J, with 21 bases in the middle. The V gene's germline CDR1 is DFQATT and CDR2 SNEGSKA (reference sequence). This CDR3 has 16 amino acids. The DNA of the CDR3 is TGCAGTGCTAGCGCTCGAGGCGGACCTCTCGCTTCACCCCTCCACTTT. As protein: CSASARGGPLASPLHF.

This clonotype was detected only a few times. The gene calls are TRBV10-3 and TRBJ2-3; 9 bases are shared with TRBD1. The germline V gene has CDR1 ENHRY and CDR2 SYGVKD. V was pared by 2 bases and J by 3 bases, with 3 bases of the junction left unmatched. This CDR3 has 15 amino acids. CDR3 DNA: TGTGCCATCAGTGAGGGGACAGGGACAACAGATACGCAGTATTTT. Translation gives CAISEGTGTTDTQYF.

Details on this clonotype: A much larger clone lies a single base off, so this may be a read error. CDR3 sequence reads: CASREAGGPSTDTQYF. DNA for the CDR3: TGTGCCAGCCGTGAAGCGGGCGGGCCCAGCACAGATACGCAGTATTTT. This rearrangement joins TRBV2 to TRBJ2-3, with a weak D call TRBD2 (6 bases). Germline V CDR1 and CDR2: SNHLY, FYNNEI. This CDR3 is 16 amino acids long.

This clonotype was detected a few times. The CDR3 DNA is TGTGCCAGCAGCCTCCACAGGGGCCCGAACACCGGGGAGCTGTTTTTT. It yields the protein CASSLHRGPNTGELFF. The V and J genes are TRBV7-2 and TRBJ2-2, with 7 bases lining up with TRBD1. The V and J ends lost 5 bases and 0 bases, in that order; junction bases with no gene match: 6. The CDR3 length is 16 residues. Germline CDR1 reads SGHTA; CDR2 reads FQGNSA.

This clonotype is medium-sized in the sample. The chain uses TRBV30 and TRBJ2-3; weak D call: TRBD1 (6 bases). Germline V gives CDR1 GTSNPN, CDR2 SVGIG (reference sequence). CDR3 length equals 11 residues. V dropped 5 bases and J dropped 6 bases, with 9 bases sitting between them. CDR3 residues: CAWATGDTQYF. The CDR3 DNA reads as TGTGCCTGGGCGACAGGTGATACGCAGTATTTT.

In its sample, this clonotype is medium-sized. V is TRBV7-9 and J is TRBJ1-3; 8 nucleotides align to TRBD1. CDR3 length equals 15 residues. V trimming: 4 bases; J trimming: 3 bases; junction bases outside the gene matches: 5. CDR1 is SEHNR, CDR2 FQNEAQ, per germline (reference sequence). CDR3 sequence: CASSYQGARGNTIYF. The CDR3 bases are TGTGCCAGCAGCTACCAGGGGGCGCGTGGAAACACCATATATTTT.